Reported below is one T cell receptor (beta chain). What it binds is not known. For each subset, genomic DNA was distributed in equal portions over several immunoSEQ plates. Sequenced by immunoSEQ multiplex PCR; TCRdb stores in-frame clones only, minus some. The sample lists approximately 2,200,000 clones; around 93% were seen once. This specimen comes from a study of shared clonotypes between healthy human individuals. Study background: Ranging from 18 to 49 in age, donors were two women and a few men. Study results and limitations: Non-shared clonotypes had lower generation probabilities than clonotypes shared by all four sorted-subset donors. Of the naive CD4 clonotypes, around 4.7% were shared across several donors.

V lost 1 base and J 7 bases, leaving 8 bases between the germline ends. Germline assignment: CDR1 MGHRA and CDR2 YSYEKL. The CDR3 is 13 residues long. It was CD45RO-negative cells, positively selected for CCR7, that made up naive CD8 cells, with terminally differentiated effector memory CD45RA+ cells excluded. The chain uses TRBV4-1 and TRBJ2-1; no firm D call. What was sequenced was naive CD8+ T cells from PBMCs. The sequence was obtained from a man between 18 and 35 years old in good health. Some clones in this sample may be carry-over from other donors' samples. CDR3 bases: TGCGCCAGCAGCCAAGCCCGCAGAAATGAGCAGTTCTTC. Translation gives CASSQARRNEQFF.